This T cell receptor beta chain was sequenced in a study of shared clonotypes between healthy human individuals. The CDR3 length is 16 residues. J was trimmed by 4 bases and V by 4 bases; bases with no gene match: 6. Germline-derived CDR1 and CDR2 are SGHRS and YFSETQ. Regarding the study as a whole: Unshared clonotypes carried lower generation probabilities than those common to all four donors.

Some clones are missing from TCRdb's copy, which holds only in-frame ones; the method was immunoSEQ multiplex PCR. Altogether about 680,000 clones are present, less than 85% being singletons, with the ten largest covering 1.5% to 2%. This clone was picked up a small number of times. Its target is not known. The chain joins TRBV5-1 to TRBJ2-2, with 11 bases fitting TRBD2. The clonotype originates from a woman in her twenties or thirties in good health. The specimen sequenced was memory CD4+ T cells sorted from blood. The subset: CD45RA-negative fraction. In nucleotides, the CDR3 is TGCGCCAGCAGCCCATATGGACTAGCGGGCACCGGGGAGCTGTTTTTT. This codes for CASSPYGLAGTGELFF.